The sequence of this T cell receptor (beta chain) was determined in a study of T-cell memory formation after mild COVID-19. 5'RACE primed from the constant segment yielded TCR alpha and TCR beta cDNA libraries bearing sample barcodes and UMIs. TCRdb re-derived calls from the 5' RACE reads in MiXCR, one entry per CDR3 protein. The sample records over 400,000 distinct CDR3 sequences, 20% to 30% being singletons. Trimming took off 7 bases at V and 0 bases at J, with 8 bases between the two ends. The CDR3 extends over 14 amino acids. The germline gives CDR1 KGHDR, CDR2 SFDVKD. On this clonotype: Its antigen remains unknown.

Study-level findings and limits: Mainly CM and EM harbored the contracting CD4+ clones; mainly EMRA harbored the CD8+ ones. Clones that contracted from day 15 to 85 were balanced CD4/CD8, while later expanders leaned CD4+. Memory sampled before infection contained some responding clones, suggesting cross-reactive memory joined.

This chain connects TRBV24-1 to TRBJ2-2; D unclear. This receptor was obtained from an adult woman who had mild COVID-19 (a few samples of this study predate the infection). Cell type and time point are not known. Material for sequencing was PBMCs or a T cell subset sorted from them (not recorded which). The CDR3 region is CATSTSSNTGELFF. Written as DNA, the CDR3 is TGTGCCACCAGCACGAGCTCGAACACCGGGGAGCTGTTTTTT.